The present TCR beta chain was sequenced within a study of patients and donors after allogeneic stem cell transplantation. This clonotype has a handful of counts. TCRdb processed the RT-PCR reads anew with MiXCR; each CDR3 protein has one entry. The table records about 100,000 distinct CDR3 sequences, approximately 40% of them present only once. V lost 1 base and J lost 5; bases outside the gene matches: 2. The CDR3 contains 15 residues. What was sequenced was blood, either unsorted or a sorted T cell fraction (not recorded which). This clonotype was obtained from a human donor who was either an allogeneic HSCT recipient or a stem cell or donor lymphocyte infusion donor (not recorded which). It is not recorded whose cells these are; they may come from a transplant donor. The gene calls are TRBV12-3 or TRBV12-4 and TRBJ2-1; 10 bases are a match to TRBD2. Here the CDR3 reads CASSLGSGRNNEQFF. The DNA for the CDR3 is TGTGCCAGCAGTTTAGGTAGCGGGAGGAACAATGAGCAGTTCTTC.